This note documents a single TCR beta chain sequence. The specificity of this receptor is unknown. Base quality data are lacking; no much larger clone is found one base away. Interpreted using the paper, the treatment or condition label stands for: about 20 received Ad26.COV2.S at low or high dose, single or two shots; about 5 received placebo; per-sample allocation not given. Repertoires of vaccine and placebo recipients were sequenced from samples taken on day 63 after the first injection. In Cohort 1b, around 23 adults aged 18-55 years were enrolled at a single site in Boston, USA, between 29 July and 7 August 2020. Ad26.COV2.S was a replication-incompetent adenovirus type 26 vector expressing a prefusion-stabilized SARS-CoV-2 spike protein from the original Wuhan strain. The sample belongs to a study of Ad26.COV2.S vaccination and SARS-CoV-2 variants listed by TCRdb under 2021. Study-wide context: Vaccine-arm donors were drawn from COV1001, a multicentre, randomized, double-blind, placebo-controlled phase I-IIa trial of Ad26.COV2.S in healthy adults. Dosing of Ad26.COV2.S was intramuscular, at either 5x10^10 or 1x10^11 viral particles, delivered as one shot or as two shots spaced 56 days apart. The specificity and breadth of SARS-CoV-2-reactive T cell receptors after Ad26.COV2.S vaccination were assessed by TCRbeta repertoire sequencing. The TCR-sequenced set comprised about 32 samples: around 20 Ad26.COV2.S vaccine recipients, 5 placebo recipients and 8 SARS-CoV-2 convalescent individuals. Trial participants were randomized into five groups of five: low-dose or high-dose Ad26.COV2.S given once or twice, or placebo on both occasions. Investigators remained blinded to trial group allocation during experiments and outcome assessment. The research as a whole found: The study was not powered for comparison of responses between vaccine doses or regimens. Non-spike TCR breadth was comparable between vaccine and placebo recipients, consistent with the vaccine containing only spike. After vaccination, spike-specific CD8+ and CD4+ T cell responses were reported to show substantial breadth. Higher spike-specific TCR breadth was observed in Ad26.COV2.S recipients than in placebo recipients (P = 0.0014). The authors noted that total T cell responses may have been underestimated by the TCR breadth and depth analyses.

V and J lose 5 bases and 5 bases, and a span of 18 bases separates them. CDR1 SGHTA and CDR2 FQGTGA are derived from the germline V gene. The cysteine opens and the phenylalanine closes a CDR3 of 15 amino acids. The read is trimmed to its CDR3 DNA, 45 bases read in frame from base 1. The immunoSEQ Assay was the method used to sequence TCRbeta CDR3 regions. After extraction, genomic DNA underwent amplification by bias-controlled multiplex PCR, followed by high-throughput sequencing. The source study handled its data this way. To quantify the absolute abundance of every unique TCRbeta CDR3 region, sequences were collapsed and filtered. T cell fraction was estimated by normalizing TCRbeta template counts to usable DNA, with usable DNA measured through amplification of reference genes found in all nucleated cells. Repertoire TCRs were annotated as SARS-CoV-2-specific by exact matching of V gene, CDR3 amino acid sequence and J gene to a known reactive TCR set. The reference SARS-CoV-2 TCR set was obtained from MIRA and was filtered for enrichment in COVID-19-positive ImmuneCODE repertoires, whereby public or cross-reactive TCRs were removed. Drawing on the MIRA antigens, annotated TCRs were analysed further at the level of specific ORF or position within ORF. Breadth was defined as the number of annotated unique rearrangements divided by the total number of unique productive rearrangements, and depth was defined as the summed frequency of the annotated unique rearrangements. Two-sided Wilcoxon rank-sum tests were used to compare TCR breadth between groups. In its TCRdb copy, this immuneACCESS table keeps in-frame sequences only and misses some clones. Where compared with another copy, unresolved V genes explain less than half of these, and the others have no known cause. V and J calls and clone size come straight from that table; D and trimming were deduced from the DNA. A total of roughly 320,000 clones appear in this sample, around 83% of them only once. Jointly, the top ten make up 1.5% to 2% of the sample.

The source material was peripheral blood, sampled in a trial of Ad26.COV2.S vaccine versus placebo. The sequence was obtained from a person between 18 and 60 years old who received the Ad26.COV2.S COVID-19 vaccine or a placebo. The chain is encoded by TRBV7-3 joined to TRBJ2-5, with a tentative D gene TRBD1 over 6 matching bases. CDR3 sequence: CASSPHQGLGETQYF. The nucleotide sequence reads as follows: TGTGCCAGCAGCCCCCATCAGGGGCTCGGGGAGACCCAGTACTTC.